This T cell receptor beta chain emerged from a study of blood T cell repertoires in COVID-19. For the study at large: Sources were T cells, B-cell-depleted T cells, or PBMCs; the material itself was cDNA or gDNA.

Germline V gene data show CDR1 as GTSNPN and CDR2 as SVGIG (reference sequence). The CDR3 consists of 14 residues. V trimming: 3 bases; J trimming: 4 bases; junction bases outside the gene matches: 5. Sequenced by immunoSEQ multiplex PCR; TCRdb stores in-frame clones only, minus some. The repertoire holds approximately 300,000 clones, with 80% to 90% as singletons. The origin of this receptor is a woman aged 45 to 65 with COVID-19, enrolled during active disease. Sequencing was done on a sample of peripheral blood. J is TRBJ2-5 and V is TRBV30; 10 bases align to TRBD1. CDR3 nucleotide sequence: TGTGCCTGGAGCGGACAGGGGGTTTCAGAGACCCAGTACTTC. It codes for CAWSGQGVSETQYF. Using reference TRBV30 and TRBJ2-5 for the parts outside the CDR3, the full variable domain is SQTIHQWPATLVQPVGSPLSLECTVEGTSNPNLYWYRQAAGRGLQLLFYSVGIGQISSEVPQNLSASRPQDRQFILSSKKLLLSDSGFYLCAWSGQGVSETQYFGPGTRLLVL.